The entry below describes one TCR beta chain. Its antigen is unknown. The source of the sample is a study of cytomegalovirus exposure and HLA in healthy donors. Study conclusions and caveats: In vitro checks showed that a few CMV-associated chains really do target CMV antigens.

Assay used: immunoSEQ multiplex PCR; TCRdb lists only in-frame clones, some missing. The profile shows approximately 110,000 clones, 88% of them singletons. The germline V gene has CDR1 ENHRY and CDR2 SYGVKD. V lost 3 bases and J lost 4, with 19 bases in between. The CDR3 is 16 amino acids. Sequencing was carried out using PBMCs. The TCR sequence derives from a woman between 18 and 29 years old in good health and CMV-seronegative. The V and J genes are TRBV10-3 and TRBJ2-7; D remains ambiguous. The CDR3 DNA sequence: TGTGCCATCAGTGACCCCGACACCCCAATCGATTACGAGCAGTACTTC. Protein: CAISDPDTPIDYEQYF.